Below, 20 T cell receptor beta chains from the same sample are listed, as sequenced in a study of shared clonotypes between healthy human individuals. The repertoire was sequenced with immunoSEQ multiplex PCR; TCRdb's copy has only in-frame clones and lacks some. Altogether approximately 2,000,000 clones are present, 85% to 95% being singletons, with the ten largest covering 0.37%. The sequenced sample consisted of naive CD4+ T cells from PBMCs. Specified subset: CD45RA+ positively selected. Source of these receptors: a man younger than 30 in good health. Some clones in this sample may be carry-over from other donors' samples.

The chain is built from TRBV2 and TRBJ2-5; D is perhaps TRBD1 or TRBD2 (5 bases each). V lost 6 bases and J lost 5, with 16 bases in between. The germline gives CDR1 SNHLY, CDR2 FYNNEI. The CDR3 contains 14 residues. As DNA, the CDR3 is TGTGCCAGCAGGGGAAGCCGGGGCGGCGAGACCCAGTACTTC. It codes for CASRGSRGGETQYF.

The chain recombines TRBV9 with TRBJ1-3; tentative D call: TRBD1 (5 bases). V lost 0 bases and J lost 0, with 10 bases in between. This CDR3 is 16 amino acids long. Germline V CDR1 and CDR2: SGDLS, YYNGEE. Here the CDR3 DNA reads TGTGCCAGCAGCGTAGTCGCAGGGTTCTCTGGAAACACCATATATTTT. Its protein is CASSVVAGFSGNTIYF.

This CDR3 reads CASSQQGPQYF. The CDR3 nucleotides read TGTGCCAGCAGTCAACAGGGTCCTCAATACTTC. This chain uses TRBV25-1 with TRBJ2-7, with a possible D match to TRBD1 (6 bases). V was pared by 5 bases and J by 13 bases, with 15 bases between. The CDR3 covers 11 residues. Germline V gives CDR1 MGHDK, CDR2 SYGVNS.

The J gene is TRBJ1-6, the V gene TRBV2, with D tentatively TRBD1 (6 bases). The CDR3 extends over 14 amino acids. In germline, CDR1 is SNHLY, CDR2 FYNNEI. Trimming left V 4 bases short and J 7 bases short, with 11 bases between. CDR3 region: CASSVGTPNSPLHF. The DNA of the CDR3 is TGTGCCAGCAGTGTAGGGACACCAAATTCACCCCTCCACTTT. Using reference TRBV2 and TRBJ1-6 for the parts outside the CDR3, the full variable domain is EPEVTQTPSHQVTQMGQEVILRCVPISNHLYFYWYRQILGQKVEFLVSFYNNEISEKSEIFDDQFSVERPDGSNFTLKIRSTKLEDSAMYFCASSVGTPNSPLHFGNGTRLTVT.

The gene calls are TRBV11-3 and TRBJ2-6, with 8 bases identical to TRBD1. The junction had 0 bases not matched to a gene; V was cut back by 0 bases and J by 2 bases. This CDR3 comprises 16 residues. Germline V gene data show CDR1 as SGHNT and CDR2 as YENEEA. For the CDR3, the DNA is TGTGCCAGCAGCTTAGACAGGGGGCCTGGGGCCAACGTCCTGACTTTC. Amino acids: CASSLDRGPGANVLTF.

Turning to this clone: This specimen includes other DNA sequences encoding the same CDR3. The V and J genes are TRBV6-1 and TRBJ1-5; D perhaps matches TRBD1 (5 bases). CDR3 length: 13 residues. V lost 6 bases, J lost 4 bases, and 10 bases lay in between. CDR1 and CDR2 (germline): MNHNS, SASEGT. The chain's CDR3 is CASSGGANQPQHF. The CDR3 DNA reads TGTGCCAGCAGCGGAGGGGCGAATCAGCCCCAGCATTTT.

This clone showed up just once. The chain links TRBV19 to TRBJ1-5; the D is unclear. This CDR3 contains 12 residues. CDR1 is LNHDA, CDR2 SQIVND, per germline (reference sequence). V lost 0 bases and J 7 bases, leaving 4 bases between the germline ends. The CDR3 reads CASSIEVQPQHF. The CDR3 DNA reads as TGTGCCAGTAGTATAGAGGTGCAGCCCCAGCATTTT.

The CDR3 DNA reads as TGCAGTGCCTATAGCGTCGGTGAGCAGTTCTTC. It encodes CSAYSVGEQFF. The V call is TRBV20-1, the J call TRBJ2-1, with TRBD2 as a possible D gene (5 bases). The V gene lost 6 bases and the J gene lost 9 bases, with 12 bases spanning the gap. The length of the CDR3 is 11 residues. Germline lookup yields CDR1 DFQATT and CDR2 SNEGSKA (reference sequence).

Remarks on this clone: Other DNA sequences in the same sample also yield this CDR3. The genes are TRBV7-2 and TRBJ2-3; D unresolved. The V and J ends lost 0 bases and 0 bases respectively, with 7 bases between them. CDR3 length: 15 amino acids. CDR1 SGHTA and CDR2 FQGNSA come from the germline V gene. The CDR3 is CASSLAASSTDTQYF. CDR3 bases: TGTGCCAGCAGCTTAGCTGCCAGCAGCACAGATACGCAGTATTTT. Combining the CDR3 with reference TRBV7-2 and TRBJ2-3 gives the whole variable domain GAGVSQSPSNKVTEKGKDVELRCDPISGHTALYWYRQSLGQGLEFLIYFQGNSAPDKSGLPSDRFSAERTGGSVSTLTIQRTQQEDSAVYLCASSLAASSTDTQYFGPGTRLTVL.

This clone was seen a handful of times. The chain recombines TRBV19 with TRBJ1-1; 8 nucleotides agree with TRBD1. The CDR3 runs to 11 residues. In germline, CDR1 is LNHDA, CDR2 SQIVND (reference sequence). After removal of 8 bases from V and 4 bases from J, the junction contained 0 bases not matched to a gene. In nucleotides, the CDR3 is TGTGCCAGTGGACAGGGCACTGAAGCTTTCTTT. Its translation: CASGQGTEAFF.

The chain is built from TRBV30 and TRBJ2-7; D possibly corresponds to TRBD1 (6 bases). The CDR3 extends over 14 amino acids. V was cut by 2 bases and J by 4 bases, with 15 bases left in between. Germline assignment: CDR1 GTSNPN and CDR2 SVGIG (reference sequence). The CDR3 nucleotides are TGTGCCTGGAGTTACCCATTACAGGGTTACGAGCAGTACTTC. Translated, it gives CAWSYPLQGYEQYF.

The chain joins TRBV14 to TRBJ2-5; no clear D. Trimming shortened V by 3 bases and J by 1 base, and 6 bases separated the two germline ends. There are 13 residues in the CDR3. The germline V gene encodes CDR1 SGHDN and CDR2 FVKESK. In DNA form, the CDR3 reads TGTGCCAGCAGCCAGAACTTCCAAGAGACCCAGTACTTC. Its protein is CASSQNFQETQYF.

The rearrangement links TRBV11-3 to TRBJ2-7; a weak D match, TRBD2 (6 bases). The germline V gene encodes CDR1 SGHNT and CDR2 YENEEA. CDR3 size: 13 residues. The V end was cut by 1 base, the J end by 3 bases, with 7 bases between. CDR3 sequence: CASSLAGVYEQYF. The CDR3 DNA follows: TGTGCCAGCAGCTTAGCGGGAGTCTACGAGCAGTACTTC.

The chain is built from TRBV27 and TRBJ2-1; 9 bases line up with TRBD2. J lost 7 bases, V lost 1 base, and 11 bases had no gene match. The CDR3 covers 17 residues. Per the germline V gene, CDR1 is MNHEY and CDR2 is SMNVEV (reference sequence). Written as DNA, the CDR3 is TGTGCCAGCAGTTTATTTTTAGCGGGAGAGGTTGAGAATGAGCAGTTCTTC. Protein product: CASSLFLAGEVENEQFF.

CDR3 region: CASSQGQVTDTQYF. The CDR3 DNA sequence: TGTGCCAGCAGCCAGGGACAGGTTACAGATACGCAGTATTTT. The V and J genes are TRBV7-6 and TRBJ2-3, with 8 bases identical to TRBD1. The CDR3 extends over 14 amino acids. Looked up from germline, CDR1 is SGHVS and CDR2 is FNYEAQ. Germline trimming cut 5 bases from V and 3 bases from J; bases unmatched to any gene: 4.

The rearrangement uses TRBV5-1 and TRBJ2-1; D is perhaps TRBD1 (7 bases). V shed 1 base and J shed 8 bases, with 22 bases lying between them. The CDR3 is 17 amino acids. CDR1 and CDR2 (germline): SGHRS, YFSETQ. The CDR3 DNA is TGCGCCAGCAGCTTGAATAAGGGTGGAGGGGGCGTCTATGAGCAGTTCTTC. It yields the protein CASSLNKGGGGVYEQFF.

V gene TRBV4-3 combines with J gene TRBJ2-3; D ambiguous. The V end lost 1 base, the J end lost 0 bases, and 20 bases lay between the germline ends. Germline CDR1 reads LGHNA; CDR2 reads YSLEER. The CDR3 totals 19 residues. The CDR3 protein is CASSQALTTAETSTDTQYF. DNA for the CDR3: TGCGCCAGCAGCCAAGCATTAACAACAGCTGAAACTAGCACAGATACGCAGTATTTT.

The V and J genes are TRBV28 and TRBJ1-4; 10 nucleotides line up with TRBD1. The germline V gene encodes CDR1 MDHEN and CDR2 SYDVKM. The ends lost 5 bases at V and 8 bases at J; junction bases unmatched: 5. The CDR3 consists of 14 residues. The CDR3 coding sequence is TGTGCCAGCAGTCGGGACAGGGGACAAGAAAAACTGTTTTTT. As protein: CASSRDRGQEKLFF.

In regard to this clone: Other DNA variants within this sample encode the same CDR3. The rearrangement uses TRBV11-2 and TRBJ2-3; the D is unclear. The germline CDR1 and CDR2 sequences are SGHAT and FQNNGV. This CDR3 comprises 14 residues. Deletions cut 1 base from V and 0 bases from J, with 5 bases between. In DNA, the CDR3 is TGTGCCAGCAGCTTAGGACGGAGCACAGATACGCAGTATTTT. Its protein is CASSLGRSTDTQYF.

The sample holds one count of this clone. Other DNA sequences of this sample code for an identical CDR3. The chain links TRBV9 to TRBJ2-2; 8 nucleotides match TRBD2. Germline loops: CDR1 SGDLS, CDR2 YYNGEE. This CDR3 comprises 14 residues. The J segment lost 4 bases and the V segment lost 2 bases, leaving 1 base of the junction unmatched. The CDR3 DNA follows: TGTGCCAGCAGCGTCAGCGGGGGCACCGGGGAGCTGTTTTTT. It specifies CASSVSGGTGELFF.